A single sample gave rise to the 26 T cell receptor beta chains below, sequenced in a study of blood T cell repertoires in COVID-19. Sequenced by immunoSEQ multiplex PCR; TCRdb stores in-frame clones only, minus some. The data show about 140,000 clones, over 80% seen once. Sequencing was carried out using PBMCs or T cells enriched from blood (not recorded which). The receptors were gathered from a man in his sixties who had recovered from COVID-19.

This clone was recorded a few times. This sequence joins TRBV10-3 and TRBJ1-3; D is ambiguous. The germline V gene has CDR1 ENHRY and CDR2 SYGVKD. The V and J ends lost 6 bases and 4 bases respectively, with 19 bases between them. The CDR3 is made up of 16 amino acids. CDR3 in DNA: TGTGCCATCAGCCCTCTTTGGGCTGGGGAGGGAAACACCATATATTTT. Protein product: CAISPLWAGEGNTIYF.

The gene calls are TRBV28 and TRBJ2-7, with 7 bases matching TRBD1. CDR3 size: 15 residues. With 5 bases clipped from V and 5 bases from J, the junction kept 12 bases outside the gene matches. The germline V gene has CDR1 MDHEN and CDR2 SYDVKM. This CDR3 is CASSTQTGRIHEQYF. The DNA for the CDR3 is TGTGCCAGCAGTACACAGACAGGGAGAATCCACGAGCAGTACTTC. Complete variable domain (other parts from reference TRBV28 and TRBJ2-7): DVKVTQSSRYLVKRTGEKVFLECVQDMDHENMFWYRQDPGLGLRLIYFSYDVKMKEKGDIPEGYSVSREKKERFSLILESASTNQTSMYLCASSTQTGRIHEQYFGPGTRLTVT.

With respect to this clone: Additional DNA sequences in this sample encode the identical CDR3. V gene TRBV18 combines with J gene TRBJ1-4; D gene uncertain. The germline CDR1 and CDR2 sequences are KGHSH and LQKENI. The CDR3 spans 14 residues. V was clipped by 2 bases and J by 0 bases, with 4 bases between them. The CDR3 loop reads CASSPIATNEKLFF. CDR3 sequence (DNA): TGTGCCAGCTCACCAATAGCAACTAATGAAAAACTGTTTTTT.

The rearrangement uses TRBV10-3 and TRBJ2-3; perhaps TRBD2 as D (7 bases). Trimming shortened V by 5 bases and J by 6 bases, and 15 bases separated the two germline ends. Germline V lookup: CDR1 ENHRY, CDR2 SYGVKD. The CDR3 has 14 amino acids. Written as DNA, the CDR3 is TGTGCCATCAGTTCAAGGGGGGGCAGGGATACGCAGTATTTT. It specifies CAISSRGGRDTQYF.

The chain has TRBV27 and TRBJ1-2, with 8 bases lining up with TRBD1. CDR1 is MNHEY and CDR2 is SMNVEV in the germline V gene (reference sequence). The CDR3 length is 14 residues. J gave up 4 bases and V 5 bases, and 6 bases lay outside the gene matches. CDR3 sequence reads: CASSLKGTGYGYTF. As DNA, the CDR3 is TGTGCCAGCAGTCTAAAGGGGACAGGCTATGGCTACACCTTC.

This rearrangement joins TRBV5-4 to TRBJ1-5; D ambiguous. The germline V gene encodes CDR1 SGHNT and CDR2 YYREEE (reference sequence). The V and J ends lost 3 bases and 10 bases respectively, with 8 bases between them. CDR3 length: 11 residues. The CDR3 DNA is TGTGCCAGCAGCTCCTCCGTACCCCAGCATTTT. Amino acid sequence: CASSSSVPQHF.

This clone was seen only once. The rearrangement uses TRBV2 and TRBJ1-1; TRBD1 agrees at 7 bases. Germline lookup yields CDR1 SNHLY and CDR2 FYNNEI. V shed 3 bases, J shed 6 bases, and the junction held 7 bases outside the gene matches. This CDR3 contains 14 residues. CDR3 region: CASSDGGGAAEAFF. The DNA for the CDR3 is TGTGCCAGCAGTGATGGAGGGGGCGCGGCTGAAGCTTTCTTT.

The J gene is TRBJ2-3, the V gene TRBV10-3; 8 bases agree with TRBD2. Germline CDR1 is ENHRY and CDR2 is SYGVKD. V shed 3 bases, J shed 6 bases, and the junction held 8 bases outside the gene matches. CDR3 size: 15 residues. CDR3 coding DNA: TGTGCCATCAGTGAAGGTAGCGGGGTGGTCGATACGCAGTATTTT. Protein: CAISEGSGVVDTQYF.

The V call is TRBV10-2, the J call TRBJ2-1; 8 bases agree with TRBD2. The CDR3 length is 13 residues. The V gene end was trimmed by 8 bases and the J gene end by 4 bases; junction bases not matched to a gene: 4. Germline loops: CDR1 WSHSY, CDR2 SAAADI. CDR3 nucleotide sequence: TGCGCCAGCTCAGCGGGGGTTTACAATGAGCAGTTCTTC. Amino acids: CASSAGVYNEQFF.

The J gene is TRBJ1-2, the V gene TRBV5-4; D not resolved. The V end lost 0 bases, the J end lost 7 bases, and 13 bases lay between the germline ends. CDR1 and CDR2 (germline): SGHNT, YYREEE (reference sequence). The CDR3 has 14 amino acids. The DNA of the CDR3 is TGTGCCAGCAGCTTGGCGGCCGGGGTGGCTGGCTACACCTTC. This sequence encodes CASSLAAGVAGYTF.

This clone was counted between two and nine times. CDR3 bases: TGTGCCACCAGTGATTTTACAGCAGGCTATGGCTACACCTTC. Its translation is CATSDFTAGYGYTF. This rearrangement joins TRBV24-1 to TRBJ1-2; D not resolved. Trimming took 1 base from V and 4 from J, leaving 9 bases between them. There are 14 residues in the CDR3. CDR1 and CDR2 from the germline V gene are KGHDR and SFDVKD.

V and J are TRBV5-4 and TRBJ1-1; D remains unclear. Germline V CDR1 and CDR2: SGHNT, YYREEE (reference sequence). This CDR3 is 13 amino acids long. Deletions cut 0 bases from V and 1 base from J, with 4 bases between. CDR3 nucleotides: TGTGCCAGCAGCTTGGACAGGAACACTGAAGCTTTCTTT. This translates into CASSLDRNTEAFF.

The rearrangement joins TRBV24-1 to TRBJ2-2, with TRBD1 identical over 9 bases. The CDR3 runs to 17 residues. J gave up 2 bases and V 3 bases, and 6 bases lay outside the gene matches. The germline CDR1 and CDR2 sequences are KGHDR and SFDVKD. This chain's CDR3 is CATSDLNRGRNTGELFF. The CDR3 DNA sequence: TGTGCCACCAGTGATCTTAACAGGGGGCGAAACACCGGGGAGCTGTTTTTT.

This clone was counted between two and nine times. The DNA for the CDR3 is TGTGCCTTGGGACTTTCTGGAAACACCATATATTTT. Translated, it gives CALGLSGNTIYF. V is TRBV30 and J is TRBJ1-3; D perhaps matches TRBD1 (5 bases). The CDR3 runs to 12 residues. Looked up from germline, CDR1 is GTSNPN and CDR2 is SVGIG (reference sequence). Trimming took off 7 bases at V and 1 base at J, with 8 bases between the two ends.

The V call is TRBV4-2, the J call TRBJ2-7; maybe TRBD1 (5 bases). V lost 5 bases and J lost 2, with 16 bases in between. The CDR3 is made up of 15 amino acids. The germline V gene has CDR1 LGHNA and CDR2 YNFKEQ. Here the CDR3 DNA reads TGTGCCAGCAGCAGAGTAAAGGACATTACCTACGAGCAGTACTTC. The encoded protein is CASSRVKDITYEQYF.

Here the CDR3 DNA reads TGTGCCAGCGTCAAGGGAGGGCCGGTTTACGGGGAGCTGTTTTTT. Translation: CASVKGGPVYGELFF. This chain links TRBV28 with TRBJ2-2, with 7 bases matching TRBD2. This CDR3 is 15 amino acids long. Germline V gives CDR1 MDHEN, CDR2 SYDVKM. Unmatched junction bases numbered 13, after V lost 8 bases and J lost 7 bases.

The CDR3 spells CATRQGNADEQFF. CDR3 nucleotides: TGTGCCACCAGACAGGGAAATGCGGATGAGCAGTTCTTC. The chain uses TRBV2 and TRBJ2-1; 7 bases map to TRBD1. Germline lookup yields CDR1 SNHLY and CDR2 FYNNEI. The CDR3 is 13 residues long. V shed 10 bases, J shed 8 bases, and the junction held 11 bases outside the gene matches.

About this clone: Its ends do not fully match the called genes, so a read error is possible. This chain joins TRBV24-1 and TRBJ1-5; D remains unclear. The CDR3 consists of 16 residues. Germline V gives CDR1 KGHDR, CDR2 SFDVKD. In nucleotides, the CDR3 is TGTCCCACCAGTGACCCTGACGGACTCGGGGAGCAGCCCCAGCATTTT. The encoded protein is CPTSDPDGLGEQPQHF.

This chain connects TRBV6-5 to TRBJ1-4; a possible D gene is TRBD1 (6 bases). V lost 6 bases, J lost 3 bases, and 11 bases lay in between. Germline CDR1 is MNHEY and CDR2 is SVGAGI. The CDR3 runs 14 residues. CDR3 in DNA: TGTGCCAGCAGCCGGGACAATGCTAATGAAAAACTGTTTTTT. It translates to CASSRDNANEKLFF.

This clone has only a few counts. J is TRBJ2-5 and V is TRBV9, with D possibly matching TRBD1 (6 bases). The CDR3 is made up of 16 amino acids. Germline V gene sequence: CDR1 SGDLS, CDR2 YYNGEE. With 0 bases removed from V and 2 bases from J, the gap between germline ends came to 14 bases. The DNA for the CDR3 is TGTGCCAGCAGCGTAGTCCCCAGGGGATCTCAAGAGACCCAGTACTTC. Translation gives CASSVVPRGSQETQYF.

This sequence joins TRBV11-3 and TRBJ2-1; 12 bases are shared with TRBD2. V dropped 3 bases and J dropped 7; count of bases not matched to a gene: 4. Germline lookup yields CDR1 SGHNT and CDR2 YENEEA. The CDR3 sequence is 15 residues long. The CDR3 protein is CASSLRTSGINEQFF. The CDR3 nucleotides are TGTGCCAGCAGCTTGAGGACTAGCGGGATAAATGAGCAGTTCTTC.

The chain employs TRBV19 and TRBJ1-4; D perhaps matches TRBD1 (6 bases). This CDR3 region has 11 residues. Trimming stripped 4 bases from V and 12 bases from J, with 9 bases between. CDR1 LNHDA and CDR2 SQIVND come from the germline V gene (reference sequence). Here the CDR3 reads CASSTHRELFF. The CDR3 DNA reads TGTGCCAGTAGTACGCACAGGGAACTGTTTTTT.

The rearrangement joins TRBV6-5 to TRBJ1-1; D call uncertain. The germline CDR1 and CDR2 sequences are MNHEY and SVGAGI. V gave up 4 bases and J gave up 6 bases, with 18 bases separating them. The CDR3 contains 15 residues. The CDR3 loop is CASSLSPRREAEAFF. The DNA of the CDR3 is TGTGCCAGCAGTTTGAGCCCTAGGAGGGAAGCTGAAGCTTTCTTT.

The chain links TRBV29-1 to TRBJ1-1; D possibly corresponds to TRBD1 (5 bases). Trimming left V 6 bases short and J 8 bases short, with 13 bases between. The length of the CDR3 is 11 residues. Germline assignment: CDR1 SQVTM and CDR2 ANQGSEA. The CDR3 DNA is TGCAGCGTCCTCCGGGACTTAGAAGCTTTCTTT. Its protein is CSVLRDLEAFF.

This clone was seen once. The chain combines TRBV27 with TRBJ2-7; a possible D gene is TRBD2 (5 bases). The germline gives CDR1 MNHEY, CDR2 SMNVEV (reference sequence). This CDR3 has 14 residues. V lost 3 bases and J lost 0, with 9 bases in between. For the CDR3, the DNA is TGTGCCAGCAGTTTTATGGAGGCCTCCTACGAGCAGTACTTC. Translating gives CASSFMEASYEQYF.

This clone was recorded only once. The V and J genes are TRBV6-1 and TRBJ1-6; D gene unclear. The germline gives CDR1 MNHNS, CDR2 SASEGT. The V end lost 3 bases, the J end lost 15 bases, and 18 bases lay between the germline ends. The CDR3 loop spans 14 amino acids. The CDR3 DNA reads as TGTGCCAGCAGTGAGATCAGGACGGCGGGCATCCTCCACTTT. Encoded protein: CASSEIRTAGILHF.